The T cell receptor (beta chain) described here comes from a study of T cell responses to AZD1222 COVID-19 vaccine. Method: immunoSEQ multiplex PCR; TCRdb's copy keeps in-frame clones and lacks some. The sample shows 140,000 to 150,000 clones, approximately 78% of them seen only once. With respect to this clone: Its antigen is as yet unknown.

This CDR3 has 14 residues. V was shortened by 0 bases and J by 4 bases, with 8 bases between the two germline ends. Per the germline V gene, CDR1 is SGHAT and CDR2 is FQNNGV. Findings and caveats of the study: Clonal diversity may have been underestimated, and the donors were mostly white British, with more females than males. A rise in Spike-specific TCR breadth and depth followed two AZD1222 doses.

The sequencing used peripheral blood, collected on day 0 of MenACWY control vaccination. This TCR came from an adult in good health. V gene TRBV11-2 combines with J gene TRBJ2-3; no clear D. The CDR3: CASSLDIRSDTQYF. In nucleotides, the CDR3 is TGTGCCAGCAGCTTAGATATTAGATCAGATACGCAGTATTTT.